This T cell receptor (beta chain) was identified in a study of cytotoxic CD8 clonotypes in ibrutinib-treated CLL. Overall study context: The average sample held roughly 250,000 productive templates and more than 80,000 productive rearrangements. Study-wide points: Before falling back toward baseline at progression, clonality had risen at the time of ibrutinib response.

This clone turned up a few times. The antigen is undetermined. The same CDR3 is also encoded by other DNA sequences in this sample. The data were produced by immunoSEQ multiplex PCR, yet TCRdb's version contains in-frame clones alone and is incomplete. The data show nearly 25,000 clones, over 55% seen once. This CDR3 region has 14 residues. Germline V gene lookup returns CDR1 SGHRS and CDR2 YFSETQ. With 3 bases clipped from V and 8 bases from J, the junction kept 5 bases outside the gene matches. The chain links TRBV5-1 to TRBJ1-4; TRBD1 matches 9 bases. The TCR was taken from a human donor with chronic lymphocytic leukemia. This material consisted of PBMCs, taken after 12 months of ibrutinib treatment. CDR3 coding DNA: TGCGCCAGCAGCTCGGGACAGGGAAGGGAAAAACTGTTTTTT. Its translation: CASSSGQGREKLFF.